This T cell receptor (beta chain) was identified during a study of blood T cell repertoires in COVID-19. Study-wide context: In each case, the material was cDNA or gDNA derived from T cells, B-cell-depleted T cells, or PBMCs.

In the source study's methods: From reference gene primer amplification, estimates of nucleated cell counts were derived. Data came from immunoSEQ multiplex PCR; TCRdb stores just in-frame clones and leaves some out. V, J and clone size were drawn from that table, and D and trimming were deduced from the DNA. The table lists about 80,000 clones, approximately 90% of them singletons. This CDR3 contains 13 residues. Germline V gives CDR1 SGHDT, CDR2 YYEEEE. Trimming took 6 bases from V and 1 from J; bases not matched to a gene: 3. The material sequenced was peripheral blood. V gene TRBV5-6 combines with J gene TRBJ1-2; TRBD1 matches 7 bases. This receptor was identified in a woman aged 80 or over with active or convalescent COVID-19. The CDR3 nucleotides read TGTGCCAGCAAACGGGACAGTAACTATGGCTACACCTTC. Translation gives CASKRDSNYGYTF.